This is a list of T cell receptor beta chains from one sample in a study of molecular identifiers for immune sequencing clone quantification. TCRdb fed the PCR reads into MiXCR, producing one record per CDR3 protein. In the table there are 88,000 or so distinct CDR3 sequences, over 20% of which are singletons. The sample comprised naive CD8+ T cells from blood, with Jurkat cell RNA spiked in. These receptors all stem from a human donor in good health. Some libraries in this study had Jurkat cell RNA spiked in. CDR3s include the opening cysteine and the closing phenylalanine or tryptophan. The D gene is left open where the match is weak. Clone size is stated in some rows and not others, as once, few, many or a class when expanded.

V gene	D gene	CDR3 length	clone size	J gene	CDR3 protein	CDR3 DNA
TRBV5-3	-	15	few	TRBJ1-1	CASSLVSLGGTEAFF	TGTGCCAGCAGCTTGGTTTCTTTAGGGGGCACTGAAGCTTTCTTT
TRBV15	TRBD1	18	many	TRBJ2-6	CATSEPGQVDSGANVLTF	TGTGCCACCAGCGAACCCGGACAGGTTGACAGTGGGGCCAACGTCCTGACTTTC
TRBV19	TRBD1	17	many	TRBJ2-3	CASSFHDRGTSTDTQYF	TGTGCCAGTAGTTTCCACGACAGGGGGACTAGCACAGATACGCAGTATTTT
TRBV3-1	TRBD1	13	many	TRBJ2-7	CASSPRDSYEQYF	TGTGCCAGCAGCCCCCGGGACAGCTACGAGCAGTACTTC
TRBV3-1	-	14	many	TRBJ1-5	CASSPRDSNQPQHF	TGTGCCAGCAGTCCCAGGGACAGCAATCAGCCCCAGCATTTT
TRBV7-8	-	15	many	TRBJ1-5	CASSLGAGGNQPQHF	TGTGCCAGCAGCTTAGGCGCGGGGGGCAATCAGCCCCAGCATTTT
TRBV4-3	-	16	many	TRBJ2-7	CASSQDFPAGNYEQYF	TGCGCCAGCAGCCAAGACTTCCCGGCGGGAAACTACGAGCAGTACTTC
TRBV13	-	13	many	TRBJ2-3	CASSPPSTDTQYF	TGTGCCAGCAGCCCACCAAGCACAGATACGCAGTATTTT
TRBV3-1	-	13	few	TRBJ2-5	CASSQPGQETQYF	TGTGCCAGCAGCCAACCGGGCCAAGAGACCCAGTACTTC
TRBV10-3	-	13	few	TRBJ2-1	CAINDGMRDEQFF	TGTGCCATCAACGACGGGATGCGTGATGAGCAGTTCTTC
TRBV7-9	-	14	-	TRBJ1-2	CASSPLWENYGYTF	TGTGCCAGCAGCCCCCTCTGGGAGAACTATGGCTACACCTTC
TRBV6-5	-	14	many	TRBJ2-5	CASSYIPGRETQYF	TGTGCCAGCAGTTACATTCCAGGGCGAGAGACCCAGTACTTC
TRBV20-1	-	14	few	TRBJ2-5	CSARVFRGEETQYF	TGCAGTGCTAGAGTCTTCAGGGGGGAAGAGACCCAGTACTTC
TRBV29-1	-	12	many	TRBJ1-1	CSVVDIYTEAFF	TGCAGCGTTGTAGACATCTACACTGAAGCTTTCTTT
TRBV12-5	-	15	-	TRBJ2-5	CASGLGMTAQETQYF	TGTGCTAGTGGTTTGGGGATGACAGCCCAAGAGACCCAGTACTTC
TRBV4-3	TRBD2	15	many	TRBJ2-7	CASSQGASGTYEQYF	TGCGCCAGCAGCCAAGGGGCTAGCGGAACCTACGAGCAGTACTTC
TRBV29-1	-	13	many	TRBJ2-7	CSVGGLATYEQYF	TGCAGCGTCGGTGGTCTAGCCACCTACGAGCAGTACTTC
TRBV12-2	-	16	-	TRBJ2-3	CASRSPSGTRTDTQYF	TGTGCAAGTCGCTCCCCTAGCGGGACGCGCACAGATACGCAGTATTTT
TRBV6-2/TRBV6-3	-	14	many	TRBJ2-1	CASATSLDYNEQFF	TGTGCCAGCGCTACTAGTTTAGACTACAATGAGCAGTTCTTC
TRBV7-2	-	14	-	TRBJ2-7	CASSLDIAYYEQYF	TGTGCCAGCAGCTTGGACATTGCCTACTACGAGCAGTACTTC
TRBV4-2	TRBD2	16	-	TRBJ2-3	CASSQASSGNTDTQYF	TGTGCCAGCAGCCAAGCGTCAAGCGGGAACACAGATACGCAGTATTTT
TRBV2	TRBD2	12	-	TRBJ2-2	CASTGGAGELFF	TGTGCCAGCACGGGGGGGGCCGGGGAGCTGTTTTTT
TRBV27	-	11	few	TRBJ2-7	CASTLQGEQHF	TGTGCCAGCACCCTCCAGGGCGAGCAGCACTTC
TRBV10-3	-	15	many	TRBJ1-1	CAISESGGMNTEAFF	TGTGCCATCAGTGAGTCAGGGGGTATGAACACTGAAGCTTTCTTT
TRBV29-1	TRBD1	14	many	TRBJ2-7	CSVEGTTGTYEQYF	TGCAGCGTTGAGGGGACGACAGGGACCTACGAGCAGTACTTC
TRBV2	TRBD2	15	few	TRBJ2-5	CASSDSRGGRETQYF	TGTGCCAGCAGTGATTCGCGGGGGGGGCGAGAGACCCAGTACTTC
TRBV7-9	-	18	many	TRBJ2-1	CASSYNPRQTEDYNEQFF	TGTGCCAGCAGCTATAACCCCCGACAGACTGAGGACTACAATGAGCAGTTCTTC
TRBV4-3	-	15	many	TRBJ2-3	CASSQDRVGADTQYF	TGCGCCAGCAGCCAAGATAGGGTGGGCGCAGATACGCAGTATTTT
TRBV7-6	TRBD2	20	many	TRBJ2-3	CASSLTRTSGIPNYTDTQYF	TGTGCCAGCAGCTTAACCCGGACTAGCGGGATTCCCAATTACACAGATACGCAGTATTTT
TRBV11-2	-	18	many	TRBJ2-7	CASSLGPGTLSSSYEQYF	TGTGCCAGCAGCTTAGGTCCCGGCACCCTTTCTAGCTCCTACGAGCAGTACTTC
TRBV27	TRBD2	14	many	TRBJ2-7	CASHTSGRPGEQYF	TGTGCCAGCCACACTAGCGGGAGGCCGGGGGAGCAGTACTTC
TRBV12-5	-	11	many	TRBJ1-5	CASGRNQPQHF	TGTGCTAGTGGCCGGAATCAGCCCCAGCATTTT
TRBV14	-	17	many	TRBJ2-5	CASSQSQPIALQETQYF	TGTGCCAGCAGCCAATCCCAACCTATCGCCCTCCAAGAGACCCAGTACTTC
TRBV3-1	TRBD1	15	-	TRBJ1-2	CASSHLQQGVYGYTF	TGTGCCAGCAGCCATCTTCAACAGGGGGTCTATGGCTACACCTTC
TRBV9	TRBD1	13	-	TRBJ2-7	CASGGTGPYEQYF	TGTGCCAGCGGGGGGACAGGGCCGTACGAGCAGTACTTC
TRBV20-1	TRBD2	13	few	TRBJ2-1	CSARTSGNNEQFF	TGCAGTGCTCGGACTAGCGGAAACAATGAGCAGTTCTTC
TRBV7-9	-	16	-	TRBJ2-7	CASSFGLRELSYEQYF	TGTGCCAGCAGCTTTGGTCTCCGGGAACTCTCCTACGAGCAGTACTTC
TRBV27	-	16	many	TRBJ2-3	CASSLVQTRGLDTQYF	TGTGCCAGCAGTTTAGTACAGACCAGGGGATTGGATACGCAGTATTTT
TRBV29-1	TRBD2	12	many	TRBJ2-7	CSVESGNHEQYF	TGCAGCGTGGAAAGCGGGAACCACGAGCAGTACTTC
TRBV10-3	TRBD2	13	few	TRBJ2-7	CAINDGGAYEQYF	TGTGCCATCAATGACGGGGGGGCCTACGAGCAGTACTTC
TRBV4-3	-	15	few	TRBJ2-7	CASSQDRGQNYEQYF	TGCGCCAGCAGCCAAGATCGAGGGCAGAACTACGAGCAGTACTTC
TRBV13	TRBD2	16	-	TRBJ2-3	CASRPPGGTRADTQYF	TGTGCCAGCAGACCCCCGGGGGGGACCCGGGCAGATACGCAGTATTTT
TRBV4-3	-	16	-	TRBJ1-2	CASSQDVGLSNYGYTF	TGCGCCAGCAGCCAAGATGTGGGACTGTCAAACTATGGCTACACCTTC
TRBV14	-	17	many	TRBJ2-7	CASSQDEAGGSSYEQYF	TGTGCCAGCAGCCAAGACGAGGCGGGCGGCAGCTCCTACGAGCAGTACTTC
TRBV4-1	-	16	many	TRBJ2-6	CASSQGVISGANVLTF	TGCGCCAGCAGCCAAGGAGTAATCTCTGGGGCCAACGTCCTGACTTTC
TRBV2	TRBD1	12	-	TRBJ1-2	CASSSGQGDYTF	TGTGCCAGCAGTTCCGGACAGGGAGACTACACCTTC
TRBV19	-	18	-	TRBJ2-6	CASSMSRGEGFGANVLTF	TGTGCCAGTAGTATGAGCCGAGGGGAAGGTTTCGGGGCCAACGTCCTGACTTTC
TRBV20-1	TRBD1	12	many	TRBJ2-7	CSARDRGHEQYF	TGCAGTGCTAGGGACAGGGGCCACGAGCAGTACTTC
TRBV27	-	16	-	TRBJ2-3	CASNNTQRRGTDTQYF	TGTGCCAGCAACAATACCCAGCGGAGGGGCACAGATACGCAGTATTTT
TRBV6-2/TRBV6-3	TRBD2	17	many	TRBJ2-2	CASSHRLAGDSTGELFF	TGTGCCAGCAGCCATCGACTAGCGGGAGATTCCACCGGGGAGCTGTTTTTT
TRBV20-1	-	14	-	TRBJ2-5	CSASQTGVGGTQYF	TGCAGTGCTTCACAAACTGGAGTCGGCGGGACCCAGTACTTC
TRBV28	-	12	few	TRBJ1-3	CASTWGRDTIYF	TGTGCCAGCACGTGGGGGAGGGACACCATATATTTT
TRBV19	-	14	few	TRBJ2-4	CASSEPGGLNIQYF	TGTGCCAGTAGTGAGCCGGGCGGGTTAAACATTCAGTACTTC
TRBV4-2	TRBD2	14	many	TRBJ2-7	CASSQDGRSYEQYF	TGTGCCAGCAGCCAAGACGGGAGGAGCTACGAGCAGTACTTC
TRBV7-9	-	14	few	TRBJ2-7	CASSSDRWGNEQYF	TGTGCCAGCAGCAGTGACAGGTGGGGCAACGAGCAGTACTTC